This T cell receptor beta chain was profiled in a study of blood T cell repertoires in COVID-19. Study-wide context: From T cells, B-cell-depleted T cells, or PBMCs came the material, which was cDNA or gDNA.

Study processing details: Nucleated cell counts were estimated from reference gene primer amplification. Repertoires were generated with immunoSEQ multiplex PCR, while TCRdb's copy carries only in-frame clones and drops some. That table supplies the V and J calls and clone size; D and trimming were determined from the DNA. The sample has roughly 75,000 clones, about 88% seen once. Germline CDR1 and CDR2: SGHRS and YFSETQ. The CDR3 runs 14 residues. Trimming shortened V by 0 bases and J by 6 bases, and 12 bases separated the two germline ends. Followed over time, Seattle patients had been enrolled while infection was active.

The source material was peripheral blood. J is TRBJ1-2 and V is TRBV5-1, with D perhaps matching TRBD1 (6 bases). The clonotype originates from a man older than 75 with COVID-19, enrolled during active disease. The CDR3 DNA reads TGCGCCAGCAGCTTGGCGGGGACACCAGATGGCTACACCTTC. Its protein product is CASSLAGTPDGYTF.